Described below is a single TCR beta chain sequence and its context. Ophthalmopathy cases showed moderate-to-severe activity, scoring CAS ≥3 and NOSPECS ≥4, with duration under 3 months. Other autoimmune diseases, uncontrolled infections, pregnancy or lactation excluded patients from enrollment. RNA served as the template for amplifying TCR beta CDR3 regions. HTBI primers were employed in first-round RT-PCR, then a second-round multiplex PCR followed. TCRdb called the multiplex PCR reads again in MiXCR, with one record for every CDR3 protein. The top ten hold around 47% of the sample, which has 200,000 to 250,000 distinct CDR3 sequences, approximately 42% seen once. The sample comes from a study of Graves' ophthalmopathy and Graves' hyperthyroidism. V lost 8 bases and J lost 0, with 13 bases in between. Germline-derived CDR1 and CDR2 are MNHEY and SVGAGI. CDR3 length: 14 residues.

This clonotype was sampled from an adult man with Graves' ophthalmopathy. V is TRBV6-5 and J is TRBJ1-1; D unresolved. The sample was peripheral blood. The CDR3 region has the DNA TGTGCCAGCTCACTCGACACCTTGAACACTGAAGCTTTCTTT. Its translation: CASSLDTLNTEAFF.